A selection of T cell receptor beta chains follows, all from one sample in a study of lymphopenia after photon versus proton radiotherapy. TCRdb's copy holds only in-frame clones and misses some; the assay was immunoSEQ multiplex PCR. The sample shows approximately 20,000 clones, approximately 91% of them seen only once. Sequenced material: peripheral blood, taken from a patient treated with proton-based radiotherapy. Receptor source: a man aged 65-85 years with pancreatic cancer. CDR3s include the opening cysteine and the closing phenylalanine or tryptophan. D genes are given only for firm matches. Clone sizes are given selectively: once, few, many, or a class where the clone is expanded.

j_gene | v_gene | d_gene | abundance | CDR3nt | CDR3aa
TRBJ1-4 | TRBV18 | TRBD1 | once | TGTGCCAGCTCACCACGACAGGGAGCGAATGAAAAACTGTTTTTT | CASSPRQGANEKLFF
TRBJ1-3 | TRBV21-1 | . | . | TGTGCCAGCAGCCAAGTTCAAATTGGAAACACCATATATTTT | CASSQVQIGNTIYF
TRBJ2-7 | TRBV18 | . | . | TGTGCCAGCTCACCCATGGGTTTGGGGAAGCTTTACGAGCAGTACTTC | CASSPMGLGKLYEQYF
TRBJ2-7 | TRBV6-6 | TRBD2 | once | TGTGCCAGCAGAGGGACTAGCGGCTCCTACGAGCAGTACTTC | CASRGTSGSYEQYF
TRBJ1-1 | TRBV4-1 | . | . | TGCGCCAGCAGCCAAAACACTGAAGCTTTCTTT | CASSQNTEAFF
TRBJ1-2 | TRBV7-2 | . | . | TGTGCCAGCAGCTTACCCGGGTTTCGTAGCGGCTACACCTTC | CASSLPGFRSGYTF
TRBJ1-1 | TRBV25-1 | TRBD1 | . | TGTGCCAGCAGTAGGACAGGGATCAACACTGAAGCTTTCTTT | CASSRTGINTEAFF
TRBJ1-2 | TRBV5-6 | TRBD1 | . | TGTGCCAGCAGCCATGGGACAGGCCCCGAGGTCTACTATGGCTACACCTTC | CASSHGTGPEVYYGYTF
TRBJ2-7 | TRBV5-1 | . | . | TGCGCCAGCCATTTGGGGCAGGGGGGTTACTACGAGCAGTACTTC | CASHLGQGGYYEQYF
TRBJ2-5 | TRBV4-1 | TRBD1 | . | TGCGCCAGCAGCCAAGACACAGGGGGCCAAGAGACCCAGTACTTC | CASSQDTGGQETQYF
TRBJ2-3 | TRBV2 | . | . | TGTGCCAGCAGTGCGGCGGGGTTCACAGATACGCAGTATTTT | CASSAAGFTDTQYF
TRBJ1-6 | TRBV10-3 | . | . | TGTGCCATCAGTGAGGGGGGCGGGTATAATTCACCCCTCCACTTT | CAISEGGGYNSPLHF
TRBJ1-5 | TRBV19 | TRBD1 | . | TGTGCCAGCTCCGGGACAGGCAATCAGCCCCAGCATTTT | CASSGTGNQPQHF
TRBJ2-7 | TRBV12-5 | . | . | TGTGCTAGTGGTTTGTGGGGGATCGCCTACGAGCAGTACTTC | CASGLWGIAYEQYF
TRBJ2-5 | TRBV19 | TRBD2 | . | TGTGCCAGTAGTCCCCGCGCTCAGCGGGGGGGCCTTTACGAGACCCAGTACTTC | CASSPRAQRGGLYETQYF
TRBJ2-2 | TRBV5-1 | TRBD1 | . | TGCGCCAGCAGCTTGGACAGGGGGAACACCGGGGAGCTGTTTTTT | CASSLDRGNTGELFF
TRBJ1-2 | TRBV4-2 | . | . | TGTGCCAGCAGCCAAGAGGTGAGCACGGTCTATGGCTACACCTTC | CASSQEVSTVYGYTF
TRBJ1-5 | TRBV12-5 | . | . | TGTGCTAGTGGTTTAGGACAGACTTATAGCAATCAGCCCCAGCATTTT | CASGLGQTYSNQPQHF
TRBJ2-2 | TRBV7-9 | TRBD2 | . | TGTGCCAGCAGCTTAGGAGCGGGGGGTGACACCGGGGAGCTGTTTTTT | CASSLGAGGDTGELFF
TRBJ2-5 | TRBV19 | . | . | TGTGCCAGTAAACCGGGAACCGCCCAAGAGACCCAGTACTTC | CASKPGTAQETQYF
TRBJ2-3 | TRBV7-3 | . | . | TGTGCCAGCAGCGTCGGGAACACAGATACGCAGTATTTT | CASSVGNTDTQYF
TRBJ1-5 | TRBV18 | . | . | TGTGCCAGCTCACCAGACGGGACAAGGAATCAGCCCCAGCATTTT | CASSPDGTRNQPQHF
TRBJ2-6 | TRBV28 | . | once | TGTGCCGTAACTATCAGGGGCGGCGCTGGGGCCAACGTCCTGACTTTC | CAVTIRGGAGANVLTF
TRBJ1-3 | TRBV10-2 | . | . | TGCGCCAGCAGTGAACAGGGCTCTGGAAACACCATATATTTT | CASSEQGSGNTIYF
TRBJ2-2 | TRBV9 | TRBD2 | once | TGTGCCAGCAGCGCCCCGGGACTAGCCCTCACCGGGGAGCTGTTTTTT | CASSAPGLALTGELFF
TRBJ1-4 | TRBV2 | . | . | TGTGCCAGCAGCTACTTGGGAGGGGGTGGTGAAAAACTGTTTTTT | CASSYLGGGGEKLFF
TRBJ2-5 | TRBV9 | . | . | TGTGCCAGCAGCGGCTCAGGGATGGAGACCCAGTACTTC | CASSGSGMETQYF
TRBJ1-2 | TRBV29-1 | TRBD1 | . | TGCAGCGCCTTCCCAGTCGGCCAGGGGGCGCGGGGCTACACCTTC | CSAFPVGQGARGYTF
TRBJ2-2 | TRBV6-5 | . | few | TGTGCCAGCAGTTCAGGCTGGAACACCGGGGAGCTGTTTTTT | CASSSGWNTGELFF
TRBJ1-1 | TRBV19 | TRBD1 | . | TGTGCCAGTAGTATCGGGACAGGTTCGACTGAAGCTTTCTTT | CASSIGTGSTEAFF
TRBJ2-7 | TRBV4-1 | TRBD1 | . | TGCGCCAGCAGCCAAGGAACAGGGGAAGGTTACTACGAGCAGTACTTC | CASSQGTGEGYYEQYF
TRBJ2-4 | TRBV19 | TRBD2 | . | TGTGCCAGTAGGGGGACTAGCGGGAGTAGTAGAAACATTCAGTACTTC | CASRGTSGSSRNIQYF
TRBJ1-2 | TRBV27 | TRBD1 | . | TGTGCCAGCAGTGTCAGGACAGGGTCTGGCTACACCTTC | CASSVRTGSGYTF
TRBJ2-3 | TRBV5-4 | TRBD2 | . | TGTGCCAGCAGCCAGGGACTAGCGGGGGGCCTTAGCACAGATACGCAGTATTTT | CASSQGLAGGLSTDTQYF
TRBJ2-7 | TRBV9 | . | . | TGTGCCAGCAGCCCGGACACCTACGAGCAGTACTTC | CASSPDTYEQYF
TRBJ1-1 | TRBV10-1 | TRBD1 | . | TGCGCCAGCAGTGAGGGGACAGGGGACACTGAAGCTTTCTTT | CASSEGTGDTEAFF
TRBJ2-1 | TRBV6-5 | TRBD1 | . | TGTGCCAGCAGTTCTCGGACAGGGCGAAATGAGCAGTTCTTC | CASSSRTGRNEQFF
TRBJ1-1 | TRBV5-6 | . | . | TGTGCCAGCATTATGGGGGGGAACACTGAAGCTTTCTTT | CASIMGGNTEAFF
TRBJ2-7 | TRBV6-5 | . | few | TGTGCCAGCGGCCTGGACTGGGTATCCTCCGAGCAGTACTTC | CASGLDWVSSEQYF
TRBJ2-1 | TRBV18 | . | . | TGTGCCAGCTCATTATACAATGAGCAGTTCTTC | CASSLYNEQFF
TRBJ1-1 | TRBV21-1 | . | . | TGTGCCAGCAGCATGTCGCTAGCTACACATCGCACTGAAGCTTTCTTT | CASSMSLATHRTEAFF
TRBJ2-2 | TRBV7-9 | . | . | TGTGCCAGCAGCTTAAACTCCCAGAACACCGGGGAGCTGTTTTTT | CASSLNSQNTGELFF
TRBJ1-5 | TRBV9 | TRBD1 | . | TGTGCCAGCAGCGTAGAGGGGGCGGCTCAGCCCCAGCATTTT | CASSVEGAAQPQHF
TRBJ1-2 | TRBV11-3 | TRBD1 | . | TGTGCCAGCAGCCCGACCCGACAGGGCCGGGGTTATGGCTACACCTTC | CASSPTRQGRGYGYTF
TRBJ1-3 | TRBV2 | . | once | TGTGCCAGCAGGACACAGGGAGGCACCATATATTTT | CASRTQGGTIYF
TRBJ2-1 | TRBV6-5 | TRBD1 | . | TGTGCCAGCAGTCCTGGACAGGGGGCCTACAATGAGCAGTTCTTC | CASSPGQGAYNEQFF
TRBJ2-5 | TRBV6-1 | . | . | TGTGCCAGCACATATGGACGGAGGGACCAAGAGACCCAGTACTTC | CASTYGRRDQETQYF
TRBJ2-2 | TRBV19 | . | . | TGTGCCAGTAGTAATCATCGCGGAAACACCGGGGAGCTGTTTTTT | CASSNHRGNTGELFF
TRBJ1-2 | TRBV5-1 | . | . | TGCGCCAGCAGCTTGTCGGGGGCGGAGTTAACGACTGACTATGGCTACACCTTC | CASSLSGAELTTDYGYTF
TRBJ1-6 | TRBV5-6 | . | . | TGTGCCAGCAGTTATTCGAATTCACCCCTCCACTTT | CASSYSNSPLHF
TRBJ1-1 | TRBV2 | . | . | TGTGCCAGCAGCTCTGACGGATACAACACTGAAGCTTTCTTT | CASSSDGYNTEAFF
TRBJ1-6 | TRBV5-6 | . | . | TGTGCCAGCAGTTTACAGTTCCGATCACCCCTCCACTTT | CASSLQFRSPLHF
TRBJ1-1 | TRBV7-2 | . | . | TGTGCCAGCAGCTTAGTCGCCCTCGGGGGCACTGAAGCTTTCTTT | CASSLVALGGTEAFF
TRBJ2-1 | TRBV5-4 | . | . | TGTGCCAGCAGTCGAGATCCCGAGAGCTCCTACAATGAGCAGTTCTTC | CASSRDPESSYNEQFF
TRBJ1-6 | TRBV27 | . | . | TGTGCCAGCAGCTCCCGTCGCACAGGGTCCGGTTCACCCCTCCACTTT | CASSSRRTGSGSPLHF